What follows are 25 T cell receptor beta chains derived from one specimen sequenced in a study of tumor-infiltrating lymphocytes in primary liver carcinoma. Constant-region priming of around 530 ng total RNA yielded TCR beta cDNA. For TCR beta, libraries were produced by three nested multiplex PCR rounds using slightly modified ARM-PCR. TRBV1-TRBV30 forward and Cbeta reverse primers drove the first two roughly 10-cycle rounds. TCRdb itself ran the multiplex PCR reads through MiXCR, one entry per CDR3 protein. The sample shows fewer than 400,000 distinct CDR3 sequences, 65% of them seen only once. It was unsorted whole blood that yielded blood RNA, and germline DNA was also extracted. The sequenced sample was peripheral blood. These receptors all come from a man between 35 and 55 years old with primary liver carcinoma and hepatitis B virus infection.

On this clonotype itself: One junction end does not reproduce the germline sequence, and a read error may be involved. The chain couples TRBV6-1 to TRBJ2-7; possible D gene TRBD2, 5 bases. The J call may be faulty, since TRBJ2-1 better matches the DNA end. Germline lookup yields CDR1 MNHNS and CDR2 SASEGT. The CDR3 contains 16 residues. CDR3 in amino acids: CAGSRSTAAGSYEQFF. CDR3 coding DNA: TGTGCCGGCAGTCGCTCAACGGCTGCGGGCTCCTACGAGCAGTTCTTC.

In regard to this clonotype: It may be a read error: a sequence one base away is much more abundant. V is TRBV29-1 and J is TRBJ2-3; D is perhaps TRBD1 (6 bases). CDR1 and CDR2 from the germline V gene are SQVTM and ANQGSEA. V lost 1 base to trimming and J lost 6 bases, with 20 bases between them. The CDR3 is 16 amino acids. DNA for the CDR3: TGCAGCGTTGAAGGCCCTTTAGGCAGGGGCTTGGATACGCAGTATTTT. Protein product: CSVEGPLGRGLDTQYF.

This clonotype has just a few counts. A much larger clone lies a single base off, so this may be a read error. The rearrangement uses TRBV6-2 or TRBV6-3 and TRBJ2-3; D might be TRBD1 (5 bases). Germline CDR1 and CDR2: MNHEY and SVGEGT. The length of the CDR3 is 14 residues. V was trimmed by 6 bases and J by 5 bases, leaving 15 bases between them. CDR3 DNA: TGTGCCAGCAGACAAGGGGCCCACAAAGATACGCAGTATTTT. This sequence encodes CASRQGAHKDTQYF.

The rearrangement joins TRBV25-1 to TRBJ2-2, with D tentatively TRBD1 (5 bases). Trimming pared 8 bases from V and 1 base from J, leaving 8 bases between. The CDR3 contains 13 residues. CDR1 and CDR2 (germline): MGHDK, SYGVNS. In DNA form, the CDR3 reads TGTGCCAGCGGACAAAGGAACACCGGGGAGCTGTTTTTT. This encodes CASGQRNTGELFF.

Turning to this clonotype: Given a much more abundant clone one base away, this may be a read error. V is TRBV6-1 and J is TRBJ2-5, with D tentatively TRBD1 (6 bases). CDR1 and CDR2 (germline): MNHNS, SASEGT. Trimming cost V 7 bases and J 4 bases, with 19 bases left between them. The CDR3 consists of 15 residues. This CDR3 reads CASIPDRPRIETQYF. DNA for the CDR3: TGTGCCAGCATTCCCGACAGGCCTCGGATAGAGACCCAGTACTTC.

This clonotype was seen at least ten times. This sequence joins TRBV29-1 and TRBJ2-5, with 8 bases that match TRBD2. V shed 7 bases, J shed 3 bases, and the junction held 4 bases outside the gene matches. Germline V gene data show CDR1 as SQVTM and CDR2 as ANQGSEA. This CDR3 is built from 12 residues. CDR3 loop: CSALLAEETQYF. CDR3 nucleotide sequence: TGCAGCGCGCTACTAGCGGAAGAGACCCAGTACTTC.

This clonotype was picked up a small number of times. The chain joins TRBV5-4 to TRBJ1-2, with D uncertain. This CDR3 spans 15 amino acids. The V gene lost 1 base and the J gene lost 1 base, with 11 bases spanning the gap. From germline, CDR1 is SGHNT and CDR2 YYREEE (reference sequence). CDR3 DNA: TGTGCCAGCAGCTTGAAGGGTGGAGATAACTATGGCTACACCTTC. Protein: CASSLKGGDNYGYTF.

A note on this clonotype: A much bigger clone sits one base away, suggesting this may be a read error. The chain is built from TRBV6-1 and TRBJ2-3; 8 nucleotides align to TRBD2. J lost 9 bases, V lost 8 bases, and 16 bases had no gene match. This CDR3 has 15 residues. Germline values: CDR1 MNHNS, CDR2 SASEGT. CDR3 sequence (DNA): TGTGCCAGCCGGTCGGCAGCGGGAGATTTCGGGACGCAGTATTTT. Translated: CASRSAAGDFGTQYF.

This clonotype was detected many times. The chain couples TRBV4-1 to TRBJ2-7, with D hard to call. The CDR3 length is 13 residues. CDR1 MGHRA and CDR2 YSYEKL come from the germline V gene. V was trimmed by 0 bases and J by 4 bases, leaving 7 bases between them. In DNA form, the CDR3 reads TGCGCCAGCAGCCAAGATAATAATTACGAGCAGTACTTC. It translates to CASSQDNNYEQYF.

This clonotype turned up a few times. This chain uses TRBV5-4 with TRBJ2-2; D gene uncertain. This CDR3 is 14 amino acids long. Germline CDR1 and CDR2: SGHNT and YYREEE (reference sequence). The V and J ends lost 0 bases and 4 bases respectively, with 7 bases between them. In DNA form, the CDR3 reads TGTGCCAGCAGCTTGGGGATCGGCACCGGGGAGCTGTTTTTT. Its protein is CASSLGIGTGELFF.

Note on this clonotype: A read error may be the cause here, since a much bigger clone is one base away. This chain joins TRBV6-1 and TRBJ2-5, with 9 bases fitting TRBD2. Per germline, CDR1 MNHNS and CDR2 SASEGT. The CDR3 totals 16 residues. After removal of 0 bases from V and 0 bases from J, the junction contained 2 bases not matched to a gene. The CDR3 here is CASSEASGGDQETQYF. The CDR3 DNA follows: TGTGCCAGCAGTGAAGCTAGCGGGGGCGACCAAGAGACCCAGTACTTC.

This clonotype was seen only a few times. The rearrangement uses TRBV12-3 or TRBV12-4 and TRBJ2-3; 11 nucleotides align to TRBD2. The CDR3 runs 16 residues. With 5 bases clipped from V and 5 bases from J, the junction kept 9 bases outside the gene matches. The CDR3 bases are TGTGCCAGCAGTGCTTATAGCGGGAGGGCCATAGATACGCAGTATTTT. Translation: CASSAYSGRAIDTQYF.

Regarding this clonotype: This clone may be a read error of a much larger clone one base away. Likely a read error: the CDR3 ends without its conserved phenylalanine or tryptophan. The V gene is TRBV29-1, the J gene TRBJ1-1, with 11 bases lining up with TRBD1. The junction had 10 bases not matched to a gene; V was cut back by 7 bases and J by 3 bases. Germline V lookup: CDR1 SQVTM, CDR2 ANQGSEA. CDR3 length: 15 amino acids. The CDR3 reads CSGGDRGFSDTEAFL. The CDR3 DNA sequence: TGCAGCGGGGGGGACAGGGGGTTTTCGGACACTGAAGCTTTCTTA.

Of note for this clonotype: Being one base from a much bigger clone, this may be a read error. V gene TRBV7-8 combines with J gene TRBJ2-1, with 9 bases lining up with TRBD2. V shed 1 base, J shed 9 bases, and the junction held 7 bases outside the gene matches. Germline-derived CDR1 and CDR2 are SGHVS and FQNEAQ. The CDR3 has 15 residues. In nucleotides, the CDR3 is TGTGCCAGCAGCTTAGGTAGCGGGGGTACGAGTGAGCAGTTCTTC. This codes for CASSLGSGGTSEQFF.

Turning to this clonotype: At one end, the junction sequence differs from germline, possibly due to a read error. The genes are TRBV12-3 or TRBV12-4 and TRBJ2-7; D is unresolved. The CDR3 length is 14 residues. The CDR3 sequence: CAGRVSSTSYEQYF. The DNA for the CDR3 is TGTGCCGGCAGAGTGTCTAGTACCTCCTACGAGCAGTACTTC.

By proportion, this clonotype is medium-sized. As DNA, the CDR3 is TGCAGCGTCCGTCCCGCAGGGGTGAATGTCGGAGAAAAACTGTTTTTT. This gives the protein CSVRPAGVNVGEKLFF. This sequence joins TRBV29-1 and TRBJ1-4, with D tentatively TRBD1 (6 bases). The CDR3 runs to 16 residues. The germline gives CDR1 SQVTM, CDR2 ANQGSEA. The V end lost 6 bases, the J end lost 8 bases, and 25 bases lay between the germline ends.

With respect to this clonotype: Since the CDR3 does not end with the conserved phenylalanine or tryptophan, this likely comes from a read error. The limits of the CDR3 on the DNA are not certain, so only TCRdb's listed CDR3 is given. This chain uses TRBV11-1 with TRBJ2-6; the table names TRBD1, a call not compared with the DNA. The CDR3 extends over 15 residues, inclusive of both ends. Germline V gene data show CDR1 as SGHAT and CDR2 as FQDESV (reference sequence). The chain's CDR3 is CASSLQGPGANVPTS.

A word on this clonotype: This may be a read error, as it is one base from a much larger clone. The chain employs TRBV29-1 and TRBJ1-4, with 7 bases matching TRBD1. This CDR3 contains 14 residues. The germline V gene has CDR1 SQVTM and CDR2 ANQGSEA. The J segment lost 5 bases and the V segment lost 4 bases, leaving 7 bases of the junction unmatched. The CDR3 here is CSVVDRWANEKLFF. The CDR3 nucleotides are TGCAGCGTTGTGGACAGGTGGGCGAATGAAAAACTGTTTTTT.

The sample holds a few counts of this clonotype. An end of the junction differs from the germline gene, which may be a read error. The chain joins TRBV4-1 to TRBJ2-7; maybe TRBD2 (6 bases). The CDR3 has 16 residues. Germline V CDR1 and CDR2: MGHRA, YSYEKL. The CDR3 DNA reads TGCGCCACCAGCCAAGATAGAGGTTCTAGCGACTACGAGCAGTACTTC. It is translated as CATSQDRGSSDYEQYF.

This clonotype was detected many times. CDR3 sequence reads: CASSPQETQYF. In nucleotides, the CDR3 is TGTGCCAGCAGCCCCCAAGAGACCCAGTACTTC. The V and J genes are TRBV7-9 and TRBJ2-5, with D unclear. The CDR3 contains 11 residues. The germline CDR1 and CDR2 sequences are SEHNR and FQNEAQ (reference sequence). Trimming stripped 5 bases from V and 1 base from J, with 2 bases between.

Concerning this clonotype itself: A much larger clone is a single base away; this may be a read error. This chain joins TRBV6-2 or TRBV6-3 and TRBJ1-2; tentatively, D is TRBD1 (6 bases). CDR3 size: 14 residues. Deletions cut 5 bases from V and 2 bases from J, with 12 bases between. Looked up from germline, CDR1 is MNHEY and CDR2 is SVGEGT. CDR3 nucleotides: TGTGCCAGCAGTCCTCAGGGGCTCAACTATGGCTACACCTTC. As protein: CASSPQGLNYGYTF.

On this clonotype itself: Just one base apart from a much larger clone, this may be a read error. The J gene is TRBJ2-1, the V gene TRBV4-2, with TRBD2 identical over 9 bases. Germline V gene data show CDR1 as LGHNA and CDR2 as YNFKEQ. V trimming: 6 bases; J trimming: 8 bases; junction bases outside the gene matches: 14. The CDR3 consists of 16 residues. The CDR3 nucleotides read TGTGCCAGCAGTCCCGGGCCTAGCGGGATCCGGTATGAGCAGTTCTTC. Translating gives CASSPGPSGIRYEQFF.

Notes on this clonotype: Just one base apart from a much larger clone, this may be a read error. The chain carries TRBV11-2 and TRBJ2-3; D is uncertain. This CDR3 is 14 amino acids long. The germline gives CDR1 SGHAT, CDR2 FQNNGV. The CDR3 region has the DNA TGTGCCAACAGCTTAGGGTCAGTGTCAGATACGCAGTATTTT. Protein: CANSLGSVSDTQYF.

This clonotype was seen repeatedly, ten times or more. V and J are TRBV12-3 or TRBV12-4 and TRBJ2-3; D possibly corresponds to TRBD2 (7 bases). V was shortened by 3 bases and J by 2 bases, with 12 bases between the two germline ends. This CDR3 contains 15 residues. The CDR3 coding sequence is TGTGCCAGCAGTTTCCCCGGGGGGCCCACAGATACGCAGTATTTT. This translates into CASSFPGGPTDTQYF.

Note on this clonotype: A much larger clone lies a single base off, so this may be a read error. This chain links TRBV12-3 or TRBV12-4 with TRBJ2-1, with D possibly being TRBD2 (6 bases). The CDR3 extends over 14 amino acids. V was clipped by 5 bases and J by 6 bases, with 14 bases between them. The CDR3 DNA follows: TGTGCCAGCAGTCTTCCAGCTAGCGCCAATGAGCAGTTCTTC. This gives the protein CASSLPASANEQFF.